This T cell receptor beta chain was retrieved from a study of human T cells and chemical hapten exposure. Specified time point: patch test 3, about 24 weeks after DPC sensitization. Treatment described: therapeutic diphenylcyclopropenone sensitization with weekly scalp DPC. This clonotype was detected a few times. Each CDR3 protein is one row after TCRdb ran MiXCR on the RACE reads. The table has about 84,000 distinct CDR3 sequences, 10% to 11% seen once. This CDR3 comprises 15 residues. V lost 4 bases and J lost 4, with 15 bases in between. The V gene's germline CDR1 is SGHRS and CDR2 YFSETQ. This TCR was recovered from a woman in her forties or fifties with alopecia areata. Some clones in this sample may be carry-over from other donors' samples. The input for sequencing was whole blood, taken in connection with sensitization to the hapten diphenylcyclopropenone (DPC). The genes are TRBV5-1 and TRBJ2-1; D is possibly TRBD1 (5 bases). For the CDR3, the DNA is TGCGCCAGCAGCCCGACAGTACAAGGGTACAATGAGCAGTTCTTC. Protein sequence: CASSPTVQGYNEQFF.